The 13 T cell receptor beta chains below were found in one sample sequenced in a study of blood T cell repertoires in COVID-19. Profiled with immunoSEQ multiplex PCR; TCRdb holds only in-frame clones, not every one. The sample carries 370,000 or so clones, roughly 80% recorded once. The material sequenced was peripheral blood. The receptors originated from a human donor with acute or convalescent COVID-19. The donor label of this sample is uncertain.

There are many counts of this clone. V and J are TRBV6-1 and TRBJ1-3; TRBD1 matches 9 bases. The V and J ends lost 2 bases and 4 bases, in that order; junction bases with no gene match: 12. CDR1 MNHNS and CDR2 SASEGT come from the germline V gene. The CDR3 length is 18 residues. CDR3 DNA: TGTGCCAGCAGTGAATTTGGTTGGACAGGGGTCGTCGGAAACACCATATATTTT. It is translated as CASSEFGWTGVVGNTIYF.

This clone has at least ten counts. The chain combines TRBV19 with TRBJ1-2, with D unclear. This CDR3 comprises 13 residues. Trimming took off 3 bases at V and 0 bases at J, with 5 bases between the two ends. The germline V gene has CDR1 LNHDA and CDR2 SQIVND (reference sequence). The CDR3: CASSILANYGYTF. The CDR3 DNA sequence: TGTGCCAGTAGTATCCTCGCTAACTATGGCTACACCTTC.

The CDR3 DNA sequence: TGTGCCAGCAGCTACGGGACAGTTAACTATGGCTACACCTTC. Translated, it gives CASSYGTVNYGYTF. V usage is TRBV7-9 and J usage is TRBJ1-2; 7 bases are a match to TRBD1. The V gene's germline CDR1 is SEHNR and CDR2 FQNEAQ (reference sequence). This CDR3 has 14 residues. J was trimmed by 1 base and V by 4 bases; bases with no gene match: 3. Filled out from reference TRBV7-9 and TRBJ1-2, the complete variable domain reads DTGVSQNPRHKITKRGQNVTFRCDPISEHNRLYWYRQTLGQGPEFLTYFQNEAQLEKSRLLSDRFSAERPKGSFSTLEIQRTEQGDSAMYLCASSYGTVNYGYTFGSGTRLTVV.

J is TRBJ2-7 and V is TRBV4-2; 10 nucleotides match TRBD1. The V segment lost 6 bases and the J segment 0 bases; nucleotides outside the gene matches: 5. Germline loops: CDR1 LGHNA, CDR2 YNFKEQ. The CDR3 covers 15 residues. The CDR3 protein is CASREGQGSSYEQYF. CDR3 coding DNA: TGTGCCAGCAGAGAGGGACAGGGGAGCTCCTACGAGCAGTACTTC.

This rearrangement joins TRBV30 to TRBJ1-2; D gene ambiguous. The V gene's germline CDR1 is GTSNPN and CDR2 SVGIG (reference sequence). V was shortened by 0 bases and J by 4 bases, with 6 bases between the two germline ends. The CDR3 spans 12 residues. CDR3 sequence reads: CAWSVLPYGYTF. Written as DNA, the CDR3 is TGTGCCTGGAGTGTACTCCCCTATGGCTACACCTTC.

The chain links TRBV7-9 to TRBJ1-2; no reliable D call. Germline-derived CDR1 and CDR2 are SEHNR and FQNEAQ (reference sequence). V was shortened by 1 base and J by 4 bases, with 10 bases between the two germline ends. The CDR3 is 14 amino acids. CDR3 region: CASSLDLTSYGYTF. Written as DNA, the CDR3 is TGTGCCAGCAGCTTAGATCTTACGAGCTATGGCTACACCTTC.

The CDR3 here is CASSIDRFLGNEQFF. For the CDR3, the DNA is TGTGCCAGTAGTATAGATCGGTTCCTCGGGAATGAGCAGTTCTTC. V is TRBV19 and J is TRBJ2-1, with unresolved D. Germline CDR1 is LNHDA and CDR2 is SQIVND (reference sequence). The CDR3 covers 15 residues. V was trimmed by 0 bases and J by 7 bases, leaving 13 bases between them.

This chain connects TRBV19 to TRBJ1-5; 7 nucleotides agree with TRBD1. CDR1 is LNHDA and CDR2 is SQIVND in the germline V gene (reference sequence). After removal of 7 bases from V and 5 bases from J, the junction contained 11 bases not matched to a gene. The CDR3 extends over 15 amino acids. CDR3 sequence reads: CASMSGGSGYQPQHF. For the CDR3, the DNA is TGTGCCAGTATGTCAGGGGGGTCGGGTTATCAGCCCCAGCATTTT.

The chain combines TRBV2 with TRBJ1-1, with D hard to call. V was trimmed by 6 bases and J by 1 base, leaving 9 bases between them. The CDR3 is 13 amino acids. Per the germline V gene, CDR1 is SNHLY and CDR2 is FYNNEI. The CDR3 loop reads CASRGVENTEAFF. The CDR3 DNA sequence: TGTGCCAGCAGAGGAGTAGAGAACACTGAAGCTTTCTTT.

The rearrangement links TRBV7-2 to TRBJ2-3, with D perhaps matching TRBD2 (6 bases). The CDR3 sequence is 15 residues long. Germline V gene lookup returns CDR1 SGHTA and CDR2 FQGNSA. Trimming took 1 base from V and 4 from J, leaving 12 bases between them. The DNA of the CDR3 is TGTGCCAGCAGCTTAGGACCGGGGGTGCCAGATACGCAGTATTTT. Encoded protein: CASSLGPGVPDTQYF.

The chain carries TRBV6-5 and TRBJ2-1, with TRBD2 identical over 9 bases. This CDR3 spans 15 amino acids. J gave up 2 bases and V 2 bases, and 1 base lay outside the gene matches. Germline V gene sequence: CDR1 MNHEY, CDR2 SVGAGI. The CDR3 DNA sequence: TGTGCCAGCAGTTACGCTAGCGGGGCCTACAATGAGCAGTTCTTC. Protein sequence: CASSYASGAYNEQFF.

This clone was seen only once. The chain combines TRBV3-1 (or the pseudogene TRBV3-2) with TRBJ1-1, with 8 nucleotides matching TRBD1. CDR1 is LGHDT and CDR2 is YNNKEL in the germline V gene (reference sequence). The ends lost 1 base at V and 0 bases at J; junction bases unmatched: 1. This CDR3 contains 15 residues. The CDR3 sequence is CASSQGDRMNTEAFF. The CDR3 region has the DNA TGTGCCAGCAGCCAAGGGGACAGGATGAACACTGAAGCTTTCTTT.

This sequence joins TRBV5-1 and TRBJ1-6, with 10 bases matching TRBD1. This CDR3 comprises 16 residues. Germline CDR1 SGHRS, CDR2 YFSETQ. J lost 9 bases, V lost 3 bases, and 9 bases had no gene match. CDR3 amino acids: CASSSGQGLLGSPLHF. The CDR3 DNA reads TGCGCCAGCAGCTCGGGACAGGGGCTTTTGGGTTCACCCCTCCACTTT.